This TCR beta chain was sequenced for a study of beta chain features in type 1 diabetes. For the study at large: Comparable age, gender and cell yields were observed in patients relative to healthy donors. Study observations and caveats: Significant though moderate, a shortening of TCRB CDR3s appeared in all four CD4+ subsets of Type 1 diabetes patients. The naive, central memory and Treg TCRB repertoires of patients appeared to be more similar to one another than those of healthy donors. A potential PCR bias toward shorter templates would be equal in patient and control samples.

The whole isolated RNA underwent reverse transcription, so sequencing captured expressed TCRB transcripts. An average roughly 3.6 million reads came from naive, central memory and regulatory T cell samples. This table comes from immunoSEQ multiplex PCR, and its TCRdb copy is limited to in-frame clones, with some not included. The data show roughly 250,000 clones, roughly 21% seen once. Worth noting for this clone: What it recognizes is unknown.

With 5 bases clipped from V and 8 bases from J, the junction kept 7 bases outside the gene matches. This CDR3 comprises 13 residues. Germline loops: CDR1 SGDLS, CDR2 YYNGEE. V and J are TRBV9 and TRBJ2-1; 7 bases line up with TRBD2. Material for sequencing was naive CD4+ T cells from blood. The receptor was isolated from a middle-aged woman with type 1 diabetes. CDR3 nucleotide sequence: TGTGCCAGCAGTCTTAGCGGGTTGGATGAGCAGTTCTTC. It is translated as CASSLSGLDEQFF.